This T cell receptor (beta chain) was identified during a study of T cells in Graves' hyperthyroidism and ophthalmopathy. Ophthalmopathy patients showed a Clinical Activity Score of at least 3, NOSPECS grade of at least 4 and duration under 3 months. This clonotype occurred many times. The investigators amplified TCR beta CDR3 regions from RNA transcripts. TCR CDR3 underwent first-round RT-PCR with the HTBI primer set. MiXCR was run by TCRdb on the multiplex PCR reads, yielding one entry per CDR3 protein. The sample carries more than 300,000 distinct CDR3 sequences, under 20% recorded once. The germline V gene has CDR1 LNHNV and CDR2 YYDKDF (reference sequence). Unmatched junction bases numbered 9, after V lost 0 bases and J lost 2 bases. The CDR3 has 18 amino acids.

This receptor was identified in a man aged 18 to 29 with Graves' ophthalmopathy. The rearrangement links TRBV15 to TRBJ2-3; 9 bases align to TRBD2. Sequencing was performed on blood. This CDR3 is CATSRDTLAGGPTDTQYF. The DNA of the CDR3 is TGTGCCACCAGCAGAGATACTCTGGCGGGAGGGCCCACAGATACGCAGTATTTT.